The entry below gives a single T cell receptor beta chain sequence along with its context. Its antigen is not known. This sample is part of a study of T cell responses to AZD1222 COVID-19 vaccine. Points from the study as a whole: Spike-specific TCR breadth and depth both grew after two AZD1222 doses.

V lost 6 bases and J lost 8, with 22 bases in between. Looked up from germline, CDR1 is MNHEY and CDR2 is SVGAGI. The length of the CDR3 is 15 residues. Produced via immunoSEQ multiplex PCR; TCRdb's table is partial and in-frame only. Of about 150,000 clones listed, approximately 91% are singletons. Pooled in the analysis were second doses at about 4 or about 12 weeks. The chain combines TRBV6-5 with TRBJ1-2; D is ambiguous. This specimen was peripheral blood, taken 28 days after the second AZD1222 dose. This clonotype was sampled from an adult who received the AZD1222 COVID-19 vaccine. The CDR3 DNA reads TGTGCCAGCAGCCGAGGAGGGCCCGGATCGAAGGGCTACACCTTC. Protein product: CASSRGGPGSKGYTF.